The clone carrying this T cell receptor beta chain was detected only once. As yet, its antigen is unknown. The data derive from a study of OX40 agonist ivuxolimab in advanced cancers. Overall study: Patients got intravenous ivuxolimab at 0.01 to 10 mg/kg every 2 weeks.

The protocol was immunoSEQ multiplex PCR, while the TCRdb copy is restricted to in-frame clones and leaves out a portion. The sample has approximately 77,000 clones, around 92% seen once. Germline CDR1 MNHEY, CDR2 SMNVEV (reference sequence). The CDR3 length is 17 residues. V was trimmed by 3 bases and J by 5 bases, leaving 22 bases between them. Study outcomes and limitations: The investigators did not determine what antigen specificity the expanded peripheral T cells had.

This clonotype was sampled from an adult with an advanced solid tumor such as melanoma, head and neck, liver or kidney cancer. The sequenced sample was CD4+ or CD8+ T cells sorted from blood, obtained in a trial of the OX40 agonist ivuxolimab. The V call is TRBV27, the J call TRBJ1-2; D is perhaps TRBD1 (6 bases). CDR3 region: CASSLGPPPGTLYGYTF. In DNA form, the CDR3 reads TGTGCCAGCAGTTTGGGCCCCCCGCCCGGGACACTTTATGGCTACACCTTC.